What follows are 26 T cell receptor beta chains derived from one specimen sequenced in a study of blood T cell repertoires in COVID-19. Clones were read by immunoSEQ multiplex PCR, and TCRdb kept only the in-frame ones, dropping some. This table holds more than 200,000 clones, around nine tenths found once. The sequencing input was PBMCs or T cells enriched from blood (not recorded which). The receptor set was obtained from a woman in her 30s who had recovered from COVID-19.

On this clone itself: At the DNA level, this CDR3 is encoded by other sequences in the same sample as well. The chain couples TRBV7-2 to TRBJ2-1, with 8 bases aligning to TRBD2. V trimming: 3 bases; J trimming: 0 bases; junction bases outside the gene matches: 7. Germline lookup yields CDR1 SGHTA and CDR2 FQGNSA. The CDR3 has 17 amino acids. The CDR3 loop reads CASSLVPSGSSYNEQFF. The CDR3 coding sequence is TGTGCCAGCAGCTTGGTTCCCAGCGGGAGCTCCTACAATGAGCAGTTCTTC.

This clone has only one observation. This rearrangement joins TRBV6-5 to TRBJ1-3; D call uncertain. Germline-derived CDR1 and CDR2 are MNHEY and SVGAGI. Trimming took off 6 bases at V and 0 bases at J, with 12 bases between the two ends. The CDR3 is 15 residues long. CDR3 in amino acids: CASSADGISGNTIYF. The CDR3 region has the DNA TGTGCCAGCAGCGCAGACGGGATCTCTGGAAACACCATATATTTT.

Of note for this clone: Given a far larger clone just one base away, this is likely a sequencing read error. J is TRBJ2-3 and V is TRBV27; the match to TRBD1 covers 8 bases. J was trimmed by 1 base and V by 5 bases; bases with no gene match: 2. Germline values: CDR1 MNHEY, CDR2 SMNVEV (reference sequence). This CDR3 is built from 14 residues. The CDR3, as DNA: TGTGCCAGCAGTGTGACAGGGGGCACAGATACGCAGTATTTT. Translation gives CASSVTGGTDTQYF.

The chain recombines TRBV6-6 with TRBJ1-2; 7 positions match TRBD1. Germline CDR1 reads MNHNY; CDR2 reads SVGAGI (reference sequence). The CDR3 runs to 13 residues. V gave up 7 bases and J gave up 6 bases; unmatched junction bases: 8. The DNA for the CDR3 is TGTGCCAGCAATATTCAGGGGGAAAATGGCTACACCTTC. This translates into CASNIQGENGYTF.

V and J are TRBV7-2 and TRBJ2-1, with D uncertain. Germline CDR1 is SGHTA and CDR2 is FQGNSA. The V gene lost 5 bases and the J gene lost 0 bases, with 8 bases spanning the gap. This CDR3 is built from 14 residues. Here the CDR3 DNA reads TGTGCCAGCAGCCCTAGGAGCTCCTACAATGAGCAGTTCTTC. It is translated as CASSPRSSYNEQFF. The complete variable domain, with remaining parts taken from reference TRBV7-2 and TRBJ2-1, reads GAGVSQSPSNKVTEKGKDVELRCDPISGHTALYWYRQSLGQGLEFLIYFQGNSAPDKSGLPSDRFSAERTGGSVSTLTIQRTQQEDSAVYLCASSPRSSYNEQFFGPGTRLTVL.

V gene TRBV5-1 combines with J gene TRBJ2-1; 13 bases are shared with TRBD2. Germline loops: CDR1 SGHRS, CDR2 YFSETQ. The CDR3 has 16 amino acids. V dropped 0 bases and J dropped 8; count of bases not matched to a gene: 5. CDR3 sequence (DNA): TGCGCCAGCAGCTTGGAGGGACTAGCGGGATGGGATGAGCAGTTCTTC. Protein: CASSLEGLAGWDEQFF.

The chain recombines TRBV7-3 with TRBJ1-5; D is unclear. The CDR3 is 16 residues long. V dropped 1 base and J dropped 6 bases, with 16 bases sitting between them. The germline V gene has CDR1 SGHTA and CDR2 FQGTGA. CDR3 nucleotides: TGTGCCAGCAGCTTAAATCCGGAGGGTCTGTTTCAGCCCCAGCATTTT. It translates to CASSLNPEGLFQPQHF.

This chain uses TRBV19 with TRBJ1-2, with 8 bases matching TRBD1. This CDR3 is built from 16 residues. Germline assignment: CDR1 LNHDA and CDR2 SQIVND (reference sequence). V gave up 2 bases and J gave up 4 bases; unmatched junction bases: 9. CDR3 in DNA: TGTGCCAGTAGTATAAACCAGGGGGCGCGGAGCTATGGCTACACCTTC. This sequence encodes CASSINQGARSYGYTF.

The chain recombines TRBV10-3 with TRBJ1-4, with a tentative D call TRBD1 (6 bases). V lost 4 bases and J lost 4, with 16 bases in between. The CDR3 loop spans 16 amino acids. Germline V gene sequence: CDR1 ENHRY, CDR2 SYGVKD. This CDR3 reads CAISATLGQINEKLFF. The CDR3 bases are TGTGCCATCAGTGCTACTTTGGGACAAATTAATGAAAAACTGTTTTTT.

The rearrangement joins TRBV10-3 to TRBJ2-7; TRBD2 aligns across 9 bases. CDR1 ENHRY and CDR2 SYGVKD come from the germline V gene. The CDR3 has 15 amino acids. Losses at the gene ends were 6 bases for V and 5 bases for J; bases not matched to a gene: 11. The CDR3 loop reads CAISEPGLASHEQYF. As DNA, the CDR3 is TGTGCCATCAGCGAGCCAGGACTAGCGTCACACGAGCAGTACTTC.

V usage is TRBV28 and J usage is TRBJ2-3; D remains ambiguous. The CDR3 is 13 amino acids. CDR1 and CDR2 (germline): MDHEN, SYDVKM. Trimming shortened V by 2 bases and J by 2 bases, and 5 bases separated the two germline ends. CDR3 region: CASSLLLTDTQYF. Here the CDR3 DNA reads TGTGCCAGCAGTTTACTCCTCACAGATACGCAGTATTTT.

The chain combines TRBV7-8 with TRBJ2-7, with D maybe TRBD2 (6 bases). V lost 7 bases, J lost 0 bases, and 13 bases lay in between. The CDR3 contains 14 residues. Germline V gives CDR1 SGHVS, CDR2 FQNEAQ. The CDR3 coding sequence is TGTGCCAGCACCACGGGAGCTCTCTCCTACGAGCAGTACTTC. The encoded protein is CASTTGALSYEQYF.

V and J are TRBV6-2 or TRBV6-3 and TRBJ2-7; 7 nucleotides align to TRBD1. J gave up 1 base and V 6 bases, and 15 bases lay outside the gene matches. This CDR3 has 17 amino acids. The germline V gene encodes CDR1 MNHEY and CDR2 SVGEGT. CDR3 DNA sequence: TGTGCCAGCAGCTTACCCGAGACTCGGACAGGTTCCTACGAGCAGTACTTC. Its protein is CASSLPETRTGSYEQYF.

This chain links TRBV7-9 with TRBJ1-1; possible D gene TRBD1, 6 bases. Trimming stripped 3 bases from V and 7 bases from J, with 18 bases between. This CDR3 contains 15 residues. Germline V gene data show CDR1 as SEHNR and CDR2 as FQNEAQ (reference sequence). In DNA, the CDR3 is TGTGCCAGCAGCTTTAAGTCCCGCAGGGGCGTTGAAGCTTTCTTT. The encoded protein is CASSFKSRRGVEAFF.

V is TRBV9 and J is TRBJ1-2; 7 nucleotides align to TRBD1. V lost 2 bases to trimming and J lost 2 bases; unmatched junction nucleotides: 3. This CDR3 region has 14 residues. CDR1 and CDR2 (germline): SGDLS, YYNGEE. CDR3 amino acids: CASSVGTVNYGYTF. CDR3 bases: TGTGCCAGCAGCGTCGGGACAGTAAACTATGGCTACACCTTC.

The chain uses TRBV19 and TRBJ1-1; maybe TRBD1 (5 bases). V lost 10 bases to trimming and J lost 4 bases, with 22 bases between them. Germline values: CDR1 LNHDA, CDR2 SQIVND (reference sequence). The CDR3 loop spans 15 amino acids. In nucleotides, the CDR3 is TGTGCCACTTTCTCTGGGGGGGGGAAGGGCACTGAAGCTTTCTTT. Protein: CATFSGGGKGTEAFF.

The chain uses TRBV19 and TRBJ1-5; 8 nucleotides align to TRBD1. CDR1 is LNHDA and CDR2 is SQIVND in the germline V gene (reference sequence). The CDR3 length is 15 residues. CDR3 protein: CASCLRGQGNQPQHF. In nucleotides, the CDR3 is TGTGCGTCTTGCCTGCGGGGACAGGGCAATCAGCCCCAGCATTTT. The whole variable domain, filled in from reference TRBV19 and TRBJ1-5, reads DGGITQSPKYLFRKEGQNVTLSCEQNLNHDAMYWYRQDPGQGLRLIYYSQIVNDFQKGDIAEGYSVSREKKESFPLTVTSAQKNPTAFYLCASCLRGQGNQPQHFGDGTRLSIL.

The sample holds one count of this clone. This rearrangement joins TRBV7-2 to TRBJ2-7; 9 nucleotides agree with TRBD1. The CDR3 covers 16 residues. The germline gives CDR1 SGHTA, CDR2 FQGNSA. V dropped 2 bases and J dropped 4; count of bases not matched to a gene: 9. The CDR3 reads CASSLSHGTGLYEQYF. The CDR3 coding sequence is TGTGCCAGCAGCTTAAGTCACGGGACAGGGCTATACGAGCAGTACTTC.

The J gene is TRBJ2-5, the V gene TRBV7-2; 9 positions match TRBD2. From germline, CDR1 is SGHTA and CDR2 FQGNSA. The length of the CDR3 is 14 residues. Losses at the gene ends were 5 bases for V and 4 bases for J; bases not matched to a gene: 5. The CDR3 nucleotides read TGTGCCAGCAGCACGAGCGGGAGGATAGAGACCCAGTACTTC. Protein: CASSTSGRIETQYF. Full variable domain (missing parts from reference TRBV7-2 and TRBJ2-5): GAGVSQSPSNKVTEKGKDVELRCDPISGHTALYWYRQSLGQGLEFLIYFQGNSAPDKSGLPSDRFSAERTGGSVSTLTIQRTQQEDSAVYLCASSTSGRIETQYFGPGTRLLVL.

The V call is TRBV29-1, the J call TRBJ1-3; 7 bases align to TRBD1. Germline V gene data show CDR1 as SQVTM and CDR2 as ANQGSEA. The CDR3 consists of 13 residues. After removal of 5 bases from V and 7 bases from J, the junction contained 8 bases not matched to a gene. DNA of the CDR3: TGCAGCGTTCAGGACAGGACGGGGAACACCATATATTTT. Translating gives CSVQDRTGNTIYF.

The chain couples TRBV6-2 or TRBV6-3 to TRBJ1-2; a weak D match, TRBD1 (5 bases). CDR3 length: 16 residues. Trimming removed 5 bases from V and 4 bases from J, with 20 bases in between. CDR1 MNHEY and CDR2 SVGEGT come from the germline V gene. The CDR3 DNA follows: TGTGCCAGCAGTAGACACTCTGACAGTTCCTCCTATGGCTACACCTTC. Protein product: CASSRHSDSSSYGYTF.

This chain uses TRBV5-5 with TRBJ1-1, with a tentative D call TRBD1 (5 bases). The V end lost 4 bases, the J end lost 1 base, and 11 bases lay between the germline ends. The CDR3 totals 14 residues. Germline V gene data show CDR1 as SGHKS and CDR2 as YYEKEE (reference sequence). CDR3: CASSLGTWNTEAFF. The DNA of the CDR3 is TGTGCCAGCAGCCTTGGGACTTGGAACACTGAAGCTTTCTTT.

The V call is TRBV28, the J call TRBJ2-6; D perhaps matches TRBD1 (6 bases). Trimming stripped 7 bases from V and 3 bases from J, with 19 bases between. Looked up from germline, CDR1 is MDHEN and CDR2 is SYDVKM. CDR3 size: 17 residues. CDR3 region: CASTEAGESGGANVLTF. CDR3 nucleotide sequence: TGTGCCAGCACTGAGGCAGGGGAAAGTGGTGGGGCCAACGTCCTGACTTTC.

This chain joins TRBV3-1 (or the pseudogene TRBV3-2) and TRBJ1-2; tentative D call: TRBD1 (6 bases). The V and J ends lost 0 bases and 2 bases respectively, with 10 bases between them. CDR1 is LGHDT, CDR2 YNNKEL, per germline (reference sequence). The CDR3 runs 15 residues. For the CDR3, the DNA is TGTGCCAGCAGCCAAGATCTGGGGGCAAACTATGGCTACACCTTC. Encoded protein: CASSQDLGANYGYTF.

The chain couples TRBV28 to TRBJ1-2, with D possibly TRBD1 on 6 matching bases. Deletions cut 3 bases from V and 2 bases from J, with 7 bases between. In germline, CDR1 is MDHEN, CDR2 SYDVKM. This CDR3 contains 13 residues. CDR3 sequence: CASSFTGNYGYTF. CDR3 DNA sequence: TGTGCCAGCAGTTTTACAGGGAACTATGGCTACACCTTC.

The CDR3 region is CASTNTGTGLGYTF. CDR3 sequence (DNA): TGTGCCAGCACAAACACCGGGACAGGCCTTGGCTACACCTTC. This rearrangement joins TRBV28 to TRBJ1-2; 8 bases are shared with TRBD1. This CDR3 spans 14 amino acids. The V gene end was trimmed by 7 bases and the J gene end by 7 bases; junction bases not matched to a gene: 11. CDR1 is MDHEN and CDR2 is SYDVKM in the germline V gene.